These 28 T cell receptor beta chains were sequenced from one sample in a study of blood T cell repertoires in COVID-19. Some clones are missing from TCRdb's copy, which holds only in-frame ones; the method was immunoSEQ multiplex PCR. The data contain about 110,000 clones, around 81% of them singletons. The sample comprised peripheral blood. The receptors were sampled from a woman aged 70-85 years with acute or convalescent COVID-19.

This clone was seen a handful of times. CDR3 residues: CASSQQGAGSNQPQHF. The CDR3 nucleotides read TGTGCCAGCAGCCAACAGGGGGCAGGGAGCAATCAGCCCCAGCATTTT. This chain links TRBV3-1 (or the pseudogene TRBV3-2) with TRBJ1-5, with 8 bases identical to TRBD1. In germline, CDR1 is LGHDT, CDR2 YNNKEL (reference sequence). Trimming removed 2 bases from V and 1 base from J; junction bases left unmatched: 4. CDR3 size: 16 residues.

This clone was counted only a few times. The chain links TRBV7-2 to TRBJ2-5, with TRBD2 matching 11 bases. CDR1 SGHTA and CDR2 FQGNSA come from the germline V gene. The CDR3 totals 19 residues. J was trimmed by 1 base and V by 6 bases; bases with no gene match: 16. The CDR3 DNA reads as TGTGCCAGCAGTCAATTACTAGCGGGAGTTTATGGGGGCCAAGAGACCCAGTACTTC. Translation gives CASSQLLAGVYGGQETQYF.

The rearrangement joins TRBV27 to TRBJ2-2; D gene uncertain. The CDR3 covers 13 residues. Germline values: CDR1 MNHEY, CDR2 SMNVEV (reference sequence). Trimming pared 3 bases from V and 0 bases from J, leaving 2 bases between. In DNA form, the CDR3 reads TGTGCCAGCAGTTTCGCGAACACCGGGGAGCTGTTTTTT. It specifies CASSFANTGELFF.

The chain couples TRBV30 to TRBJ2-5; no clear D. Germline V gene lookup returns CDR1 GTSNPN and CDR2 SVGIG (reference sequence). V was trimmed by 0 bases and J by 5 bases, leaving 13 bases between them. The CDR3 sequence is 14 residues long. CDR3 nucleotide sequence: TGTGCCTGGAGTGTGATGGCTAGTACGGAGACCCAGTACTTC. Its translation is CAWSVMASTETQYF.

V and J are TRBV19 and TRBJ2-1; 11 nucleotides agree with TRBD2. This CDR3 region has 15 residues. The V segment lost 1 base and the J segment 6 bases; nucleotides outside the gene matches: 2. In germline, CDR1 is LNHDA, CDR2 SQIVND (reference sequence). CDR3 sequence: CASSIGLAGPNEQFF. The CDR3 bases are TGTGCCAGTAGTATAGGACTAGCGGGGCCCAATGAGCAGTTCTTC. The complete variable domain, with remaining parts taken from reference TRBV19 and TRBJ2-1, reads DGGITQSPKYLFRKEGQNVTLSCEQNLNHDAMYWYRQDPGQGLRLIYYSQIVNDFQKGDIAEGYSVSREKKESFPLTVTSAQKNPTAFYLCASSIGLAGPNEQFFGPGTRLTVL.

V and J are TRBV19 and TRBJ2-2, with TRBD2 matching over 8 bases. The CDR3 consists of 15 residues. Germline V gives CDR1 LNHDA, CDR2 SQIVND (reference sequence). With 3 bases clipped from V and 4 bases from J, the junction kept 4 bases outside the gene matches. The chain's CDR3 is CASSIQRGTTGELFF. The CDR3 bases are TGTGCCAGTAGTATCCAGCGGGGGACCACCGGGGAGCTGTTTTTT.

V and J are TRBV28 and TRBJ1-2; 10 bases fit TRBD1. Germline CDR1 is MDHEN and CDR2 is SYDVKM. The V and J ends lost 3 bases and 5 bases, in that order; junction bases with no gene match: 12. CDR3 length: 17 residues. The CDR3 loop is CASSLTGQGEGGYGYTF. DNA for the CDR3: TGTGCCAGCAGTTTGACTGGACAGGGGGAAGGAGGATATGGCTACACCTTC.

The CDR3: CASSRGTVTNTGELFF. In DNA form, the CDR3 reads TGCGCCAGCAGCCGTGGGACAGTAACGAACACCGGGGAGCTGTTTTTT. The rearrangement joins TRBV4-1 to TRBJ2-2; 7 bases are shared with TRBD1. CDR1 is MGHRA and CDR2 is YSYEKL in the germline V gene. V lost 4 bases to trimming and J lost 0 bases; unmatched junction nucleotides: 5. The CDR3 has 16 amino acids.

The chain carries TRBV2 and TRBJ2-7, with 8 bases identical to TRBD2. Germline CDR1 SNHLY, CDR2 FYNNEI. The CDR3 runs 14 residues. V shed 1 base, J shed 4 bases, and the junction held 3 bases outside the gene matches. CDR3 sequence: CASSEGAGGYEQYF. For the CDR3, the DNA is TGTGCCAGCAGTGAAGGGGCGGGGGGATACGAGCAGTACTTC.

V gene TRBV6-5 combines with J gene TRBJ2-1; 12 nucleotides agree with TRBD1. From germline, CDR1 is MNHEY and CDR2 SVGAGI. This CDR3 is built from 16 residues. V lost 2 bases and J lost 6; bases outside the gene matches: 5. CDR3 loop: CASSYTPGQGANEQFF. The CDR3, as DNA: TGTGCCAGCAGTTACACACCGGGACAGGGGGCCAATGAGCAGTTCTTC.

The chain is built from TRBV3-1 (or the pseudogene TRBV3-2) and TRBJ2-7, with D unclear. There are 11 residues in the CDR3. The V end lost 4 bases, the J end lost 3 bases, and 4 bases lay between the germline ends. CDR1 is LGHDT, CDR2 YNNKEL, per germline (reference sequence). The CDR3 sequence: CASSRGYEQYF. The CDR3 DNA follows: TGTGCCAGCAGCCGCGGCTACGAGCAGTACTTC.

The V call is TRBV7-6, the J call TRBJ1-2; 7 nucleotides agree with TRBD1. The CDR3 covers 15 residues. With 0 bases clipped from V and 6 bases from J, the junction kept 7 bases outside the gene matches. Germline CDR1 reads SGHVS; CDR2 reads FNYEAQ. The chain's CDR3 is CASSLATTGSDGYTF. CDR3 sequence (DNA): TGTGCCAGCAGCTTAGCTACGACAGGGAGTGATGGCTACACCTTC.

The chain couples TRBV3-1 (or the pseudogene TRBV3-2) to TRBJ2-1, with TRBD2 matching over 14 bases. The V and J ends lost 4 bases and 8 bases, in that order; junction bases with no gene match: 7. Germline CDR1 and CDR2: LGHDT and YNNKEL (reference sequence). The CDR3 contains 16 residues. CDR3 residues: CASSPRTSGRLHEQFF. CDR3 in DNA: TGTGCCAGCAGCCCCCGGACTAGCGGGAGGTTACATGAGCAGTTCTTC.

This rearrangement joins TRBV11-2 to TRBJ2-5, with 10 positions matching TRBD2. The CDR3 length is 17 residues. CDR1 SGHAT and CDR2 FQNNGV come from the germline V gene. V lost 1 base to trimming and J lost 5 bases; unmatched junction nucleotides: 10. The CDR3 DNA reads as TGTGCCAGCAGCTTAGGACAGGGCCTAGCGGGAGAGGAGACCCAGTACTTC. Translation gives CASSLGQGLAGEETQYF.

This chain uses TRBV7-7 with TRBJ2-2, with a possible D match to TRBD2 (5 bases). CDR1 is SSHAT and CDR2 is FNYEAQ in the germline V gene (reference sequence). This CDR3 region has 16 residues. The V end was cut by 5 bases, the J end by 1 base, with 14 bases between. The CDR3 sequence is CASSPLGARNTGELFF. The CDR3 nucleotides read TGTGCCAGCAGCCCCTTGGGAGCAAGGAACACCGGGGAGCTGTTTTTT. The entire variable domain, with the rest obtained from reference TRBV7-7 and TRBJ2-2, is as follows: GAGVSQSPRYKVTKRGQDVTLRCDPISSHATLYWYQQALGQGPEFLTYFNYEAQPDKSGLPSDRFSAERPEGSISTLTIQRTEQRDSAMYRCASSPLGARNTGELFFGEGSRLTVL.

CDR3 protein: CASSDPEGDGYTF. CDR3 nucleotide sequence: TGTGCCAGCAGCGACCCCGAGGGGGATGGCTACACCTTC. The chain uses TRBV6-2 or TRBV6-3 and TRBJ1-2; a possible D gene is TRBD1 (6 bases). Germline CDR1 and CDR2: MNHEY and SVGEGT. The CDR3 has 13 amino acids. V was clipped by 6 bases and J by 6 bases, with 14 bases between them.

This rearrangement joins TRBV7-9 to TRBJ2-2; TRBD1 matches at 10 bases. CDR3 length: 17 residues. Losses at the gene ends were 5 bases for V and 7 bases for J; bases not matched to a gene: 13. Germline CDR1 is SEHNR and CDR2 is FQNEAQ (reference sequence). CDR3 region: CASSRSGQGILGGELFF. CDR3 bases: TGTGCCAGCAGCCGATCGGGACAGGGGATCTTAGGCGGGGAGCTGTTTTTT.

This chain links TRBV5-6 with TRBJ1-2; D call uncertain. The V and J ends lost 4 bases and 1 base respectively, with 8 bases between them. CDR1 and CDR2 (germline): SGHDT, YYEEEE. The CDR3 covers 13 residues. The CDR3 region is CASSLTDNYGYTF. DNA for the CDR3: TGTGCCAGCAGCCTTACTGATAACTATGGCTACACCTTC.

The chain carries TRBV5-1 and TRBJ2-3, with 13 positions matching TRBD2. This CDR3 spans 17 amino acids. The V gene end was trimmed by 4 bases and the J gene end by 2 bases; junction bases not matched to a gene: 7. Germline CDR1 is SGHRS and CDR2 is YFSETQ. CDR3 coding DNA: TGCGCCAGCAGCCCCGGGACTAGCGGGGTCCTCACAGATACGCAGTATTTT. Its protein is CASSPGTSGVLTDTQYF.

The rearrangement links TRBV6-6 to TRBJ1-2; no firm D call. With 4 bases removed from V and 6 bases from J, the gap between germline ends came to 12 bases. This CDR3 spans 13 amino acids. Germline V lookup: CDR1 MNHNY, CDR2 SVGAGI (reference sequence). DNA for the CDR3: TGTGCCAGCAGTTTTGGACTGGAGAATGGCTACACCTTC. As protein: CASSFGLENGYTF.

This rearrangement joins TRBV19 to TRBJ1-1, with a weak D call TRBD1 (5 bases). The V end lost 4 bases, the J end lost 2 bases, and 14 bases lay between the germline ends. Looked up from germline, CDR1 is LNHDA and CDR2 is SQIVND (reference sequence). This CDR3 region has 15 residues. The CDR3 nucleotides read TGTGCCAGTAGTAATCTGGCCAGGGTAAACACTGAAGCTTTCTTT. Its translation: CASSNLARVNTEAFF.

The V and J genes are TRBV27 and TRBJ2-3, with 7 bases lining up with TRBD1. The ends lost 6 bases at V and 5 bases at J; junction bases unmatched: 11. Germline CDR1 reads MNHEY; CDR2 reads SMNVEV (reference sequence). This CDR3 has 15 amino acids. The CDR3 sequence: CASSWTGGYQDTQYF. The CDR3 DNA reads TGTGCCAGCAGCTGGACAGGAGGCTATCAAGATACGCAGTATTTT.

The chain is built from TRBV6-4 and TRBJ1-2, with D unresolved. V lost 5 bases and J lost 4, with 11 bases in between. This CDR3 spans 13 amino acids. Germline assignment: CDR1 MRHNA and CDR2 SNTAGT. The CDR3 loop is CASSLDGGYGYTF. DNA for the CDR3: TGTGCCAGCAGTTTGGACGGAGGCTATGGCTACACCTTC.

CDR3 DNA sequence: TGTGCCAGCAGCTTCTCTAGGGAGACCCAGTACTTC. The encoded protein is CASSFSRETQYF. The chain combines TRBV5-6 with TRBJ2-5, with D uncertain. V shed 2 bases and J shed 5 bases, with 7 bases lying between them. This CDR3 contains 12 residues. The germline CDR1 and CDR2 sequences are SGHDT and YYEEEE. The entire variable domain, with the rest obtained from reference TRBV5-6 and TRBJ2-5, is as follows: DAGVTQSPTHLIKTRGQQVTLRCSPKSGHDTVSWYQQALGQGPQFIFQYYEEEERQRGNFPDRFSGHQFPNYSSELNVNALLLGDSALYLCASSFSRETQYFGPGTRLLVL.

The J gene is TRBJ1-6, the V gene TRBV2; D is possibly TRBD1 (5 bases). CDR3 length equals 16 residues. The V and J ends lost 4 bases and 9 bases respectively, with 19 bases between them. The germline V gene encodes CDR1 SNHLY and CDR2 FYNNEI. This CDR3 reads CASSGRRVGPSSPLHF. The CDR3 coding sequence is TGTGCCAGCAGTGGGCGCCGGGTGGGGCCTAGTTCACCCCTCCACTTT.

The gene calls are TRBV29-1 and TRBJ2-7; TRBD2 is a possible D gene (6 bases). The CDR3 is 13 residues long. Germline V lookup: CDR1 SQVTM, CDR2 ANQGSEA. Trimming took 3 bases from V and 6 from J, leaving 15 bases between them. The CDR3 DNA follows: TGCAGCGTTGATCAGGGTTTGGGGGGCGAGCAGTACTTC. The encoded protein is CSVDQGLGGEQYF.

This sequence joins TRBV18 and TRBJ2-1, with TRBD2 identical over 13 bases. The CDR3 has 15 amino acids. V lost 2 bases, J lost 7 bases, and 2 bases stayed unmatched. Germline V CDR1 and CDR2: KGHSH, LQKENI. CDR3 sequence: CASSPGTSGINEQFF. The CDR3, as DNA: TGTGCCAGCTCACCAGGGACTAGCGGGATAAATGAGCAGTTCTTC. The full variable domain, rest sourced from reference TRBV18 and TRBJ2-1, is NAGVMQNPRHLVRRRGQEARLRCSPMKGHSHVYWYRQLPEEGLKFMVYLQKENIIDESGMPKERFSAEFPKEGPSILRIQQVVRGDSAAYFCASSPGTSGINEQFFGPGTRLTVL.

This clone was detected only a few times. The V gene is TRBV6-2 or TRBV6-3, the J gene TRBJ2-7, with 8 bases identical to TRBD2. V trimming: 0 bases; J trimming: 3 bases; junction bases outside the gene matches: 4. CDR1 and CDR2 (germline): MNHEY, SVGEGT. The CDR3 runs 15 residues. CDR3 nucleotides: TGTGCCAGCAGTTACTCTACTAGCGGAGGCTACGAGCAGTACTTC. This gives the protein CASSYSTSGGYEQYF.